Shown below are 17 T cell receptor beta chains from a single sample sequenced in a study of cytotoxic CD8 clonotypes in ibrutinib-treated CLL. Here immunoSEQ multiplex PCR was the method, and the copy in TCRdb shows in-frame clones only, minus some. Among over 250,000 clones listed, approximately 79% were seen once. The source material was PBMCs, sampled at disease progression, from a patient treated with ibrutinib. These TCRs come from a human donor with chronic lymphocytic leukemia.

The CDR3 spells CASSRTGQETQYF. CDR3 sequence (DNA): TGCGCCAGCAGCAGGACAGGCCAAGAGACCCAGTACTTC. V is TRBV5-1 and J is TRBJ2-5, with TRBD1 identical over 7 bases. The ends lost 4 bases at V and 1 base at J; junction bases unmatched: 1. The germline V gene has CDR1 SGHRS and CDR2 YFSETQ. The CDR3 length is 13 residues.

The chain has TRBV25-1 and TRBJ1-6, with TRBD1 matching over 7 bases. The CDR3 spans 17 residues. Losses at the gene ends were 4 bases for V and 1 base for J; bases not matched to a gene: 7. CDR1 MGHDK and CDR2 SYGVNS come from the germline V gene. As DNA, the CDR3 is TGTGCCAGCAGTGGTGACAGGGCAGAGTCCTATAATTCACCCCTCCACTTT. The encoded protein is CASSGDRAESYNSPLHF. The entire variable domain, with the rest obtained from reference TRBV25-1 and TRBJ1-6, is as follows: EADIYQTPRYLVIGTGKKITLECSQTMGHDKMYWYQQDPGMELHLIHYSYGVNSTEKGDLSSESTVSRIRTEHFPLTLESARPSHTSQYLCASSGDRAESYNSPLHFGNGTRLTVT.

The V call is TRBV5-1, the J call TRBJ1-3; maybe TRBD1 (5 bases). This CDR3 region has 15 residues. The V and J ends lost 0 bases and 0 bases respectively, with 7 bases between them. Germline V gene lookup returns CDR1 SGHRS and CDR2 YFSETQ. CDR3 in amino acids: CASSLAGASGNTIYF. The CDR3 DNA is TGCGCCAGCAGCTTGGCCGGGGCCTCTGGAAACACCATATATTTT. The complete variable domain, with remaining parts taken from reference TRBV5-1 and TRBJ1-3, reads KAGVTQTPRYLIKTRGQQVTLSCSPISGHRSVSWYQQTPGQGLQFLFEYFSETQRNKGNFPGRFSGRQFSNSRSEMNVSTLELGDSALYLCASSLAGASGNTIYFGEGSWLTVV.

The V call is TRBV25-1, the J call TRBJ2-4; TRBD1 aligns across 8 bases. This CDR3 has 14 amino acids. V was pared by 4 bases and J by 1 base, with 0 bases of the junction left unmatched. Germline V gene lookup returns CDR1 MGHDK and CDR2 SYGVNS. CDR3 sequence reads: CASSGTGAKNIQYF. The CDR3 DNA sequence: TGTGCCAGCAGTGGGACAGGGGCCAAAAACATTCAGTACTTC.

Only one count was recorded for this clone. The identical CDR3 is also encoded by other nucleotide sequences in the sample. V is TRBV5-1 and J is TRBJ2-5; 7 positions agree with TRBD2. J lost 5 bases, V lost 4 bases, and 8 bases had no gene match. From germline, CDR1 is SGHRS and CDR2 YFSETQ. The CDR3 runs 14 residues. Here the CDR3 reads CASSLGLVGETQYF. CDR3 sequence (DNA): TGCGCCAGCAGCCTAGGACTAGTCGGGGAGACCCAGTACTTC.

The rearrangement uses TRBV9 and TRBJ1-6, with D possibly being TRBD1 (6 bases). The germline V gene encodes CDR1 SGDLS and CDR2 YYNGEE. The germline V and J ends were trimmed by 3 bases and 5 bases, with 15 bases remaining between them. This CDR3 comprises 16 residues. The CDR3 loop is CASSGTSQGNNSPLHF. The CDR3 DNA is TGTGCCAGCAGCGGGACATCGCAGGGGAATAATTCACCCCTCCACTTT. The full variable domain, with the rest looked up from reference TRBV9 and TRBJ1-6, is DSGVTQTPKHLITATGQRVTLRCSPRSGDLSVYWYQQSLDQGLQFLIQYYNGEERAKGNILERFSAQQFPDLHSELNLSSLELGDSALYFCASSGTSQGNNSPLHFGNGTRLTVT.

The chain employs TRBV5-1 and TRBJ1-2; TRBD1 matches at 10 bases. This CDR3 spans 18 amino acids. The J segment lost 0 bases and the V segment lost 2 bases, leaving 10 bases of the junction unmatched. The germline V gene encodes CDR1 SGHRS and CDR2 YFSETQ. The CDR3 DNA is TGCGCCAGCAGCTTACAACCCGGGACAGGGGATTCTAACTATGGCTACACCTTC. Residues: CASSLQPGTGDSNYGYTF. The full variable domain, completed using reference TRBV5-1 and TRBJ1-2, is KAGVTQTPRYLIKTRGQQVTLSCSPISGHRSVSWYQQTPGQGLQFLFEYFSETQRNKGNFPGRFSGRQFSNSRSEMNVSTLELGDSALYLCASSLQPGTGDSNYGYTFGSGTRLTVV.

J is TRBJ1-2 and V is TRBV5-1; D gene uncertain. Trimming took off 0 bases at V and 1 base at J, with 10 bases between the two ends. The CDR3 length is 15 residues. Germline loops: CDR1 SGHRS, CDR2 YFSETQ. The CDR3 nucleotides read TGCGCCAGCAGCTTGGCTTGGGAGGTTAACTATGGCTACACCTTC. This encodes CASSLAWEVNYGYTF. Together with reference TRBV5-1 and TRBJ1-2, the CDR3 gives the full variable domain: KAGVTQTPRYLIKTRGQQVTLSCSPISGHRSVSWYQQTPGQGLQFLFEYFSETQRNKGNFPGRFSGRQFSNSRSEMNVSTLELGDSALYLCASSLAWEVNYGYTFGSGTRLTVV.

This clone was observed a single time. The rearrangement uses TRBV7-9 and TRBJ2-3; D gene ambiguous. Trimming left V 2 bases short and J 2 bases short, with 5 bases between. The V gene's germline CDR1 is SEHNR and CDR2 FQNEAQ (reference sequence). The CDR3 has 13 amino acids. CDR3 loop: CASSLRLTDTQYF. The CDR3 DNA reads as TGTGCCAGCAGCTTACGGCTCACAGATACGCAGTATTTT.

This sequence joins TRBV11-2 and TRBJ2-7; a possible D gene is TRBD2 (5 bases). Per the germline V gene, CDR1 is SGHAT and CDR2 is FQNNGV. Trimming took 5 bases from V and 6 from J, leaving 20 bases between them. The CDR3 totals 15 residues. CDR3 sequence reads: CASSLLILVSSEQYF. In DNA form, the CDR3 reads TGTGCCAGCAGCCTCTTGATACTAGTGTCTAGCGAGCAGTACTTC.

The CDR3 spells CASSLIAGGPDEQYF. In nucleotides, the CDR3 is TGTGCCAGCAGCCTAATAGCGGGGGGGCCTGACGAGCAGTACTTC. The V call is TRBV14, the J call TRBJ2-7; 11 nucleotides align to TRBD2. Germline V gives CDR1 SGHDN, CDR2 FVKESK. CDR3 length: 15 residues. V lost 4 bases to trimming and J lost 5 bases; unmatched junction nucleotides: 7.

The chain carries TRBV4-1 and TRBJ1-2; D remains unclear. CDR1 is MGHRA, CDR2 YSYEKL, per germline. V lost 0 bases, J lost 8 bases, and 10 bases lay in between. CDR3 length: 13 amino acids. The CDR3 protein is CASSQDLPMGYTF. For the CDR3, the DNA is TGCGCCAGCAGCCAAGATCTCCCCATGGGCTACACCTTC.

Of note for this clone: The sample has other DNA sequences that encode this CDR3 too. V gene TRBV7-6 combines with J gene TRBJ2-7; 11 bases are a match to TRBD2. With 5 bases clipped from V and 1 base from J, the junction kept 4 bases outside the gene matches. CDR1 is SGHVS, CDR2 FNYEAQ, per germline. This CDR3 is 15 amino acids long. This chain's CDR3 is CASSLGTSGSYEQYF. DNA for the CDR3: TGTGCCAGCAGCCTCGGGACTAGCGGTTCCTACGAGCAGTACTTC. Filled out from reference TRBV7-6 and TRBJ2-7, the complete variable domain reads GAGVSQSPRYKVTKRGQDVALRCDPISGHVSLYWYRQALGQGPEFLTYFNYEAQQDKSGLPNDRFSAERPEGSISTLTIQRTEQRDSAMYRCASSLGTSGSYEQYFGPGTRLTVT.

The V gene is TRBV6-4, the J gene TRBJ1-5; D gene ambiguous. In germline, CDR1 is MRHNA, CDR2 SNTAGT. CDR3 length: 13 amino acids. Deletions cut 5 bases from V and 0 bases from J, with 5 bases between. The CDR3 bases are TGTGCCAGCAGTCCCACTAGCAATCAGCCCCAGCATTTT. This translates into CASSPTSNQPQHF.

The chain links TRBV19 to TRBJ1-2, with D unclear. The CDR3 has 15 residues. Looked up from germline, CDR1 is LNHDA and CDR2 is SQIVND (reference sequence). Trimming removed 4 bases at V and 8 bases at J, with 20 bases between. CDR3 region: CASSTDFIRPSGYTF. The CDR3 DNA reads TGTGCCAGTAGTACCGATTTCATCAGGCCTAGCGGCTACACCTTC.

The V gene is TRBV5-6, the J gene TRBJ1-2; D not resolved. Looked up from germline, CDR1 is SGHDT and CDR2 is YYEEEE. The CDR3 is 14 residues long. Trimming took off 2 bases at V and 2 bases at J, with 10 bases between the two ends. CDR3 in amino acids: CASSFGETNYGYTF. DNA for the CDR3: TGTGCCAGCAGCTTCGGGGAGACCAACTATGGCTACACCTTC.

The chain has TRBV19 and TRBJ2-3; possibly TRBD2 for D (5 bases). The germline V gene has CDR1 LNHDA and CDR2 SQIVND (reference sequence). Trimming removed 6 bases at V and 0 bases at J, with 7 bases between. The CDR3 has 13 residues. Written as DNA, the CDR3 is TGTGCCAGTAGGAGGGCTAGCACAGATACGCAGTATTTT. Translation: CASRRASTDTQYF.